The 24 T cell receptor beta chains listed next were all sequenced from one sample in a study of regulatory T cells in long-lasting Graves disease. In building TCR beta libraries, iRepertoire HTBI primers were used together with Arm-PCR of CDR3 regions. TCRdb reprocessed the multiplex PCR reads via MiXCR and lists one record per CDR3 protein. The table has 550,000 to 650,000 distinct CDR3 sequences, approximately 16% seen once; the top ten hold approximately 12%. The time point: newly diagnosed GD, antithyroid drugs for less than 3 months. RNA isolated from PBMCs was used to make the TCR library. These data also formed part of another study, on T cells in Graves' hyperthyroidism and ophthalmopathy.

This material consisted of peripheral blood mononuclear cells (PBMCs), taken at new diagnosis, from a patient treated with antithyroid drugs. The receptor source for this set is a man aged 18 to 35 with Graves disease.

This clonotype was found a few times. This chain links TRBV20-1 with TRBJ2-7, with 13 nucleotides matching TRBD2. CDR3 length: 17 amino acids. Germline V gene lookup returns CDR1 DFQATT and CDR2 SNEGSKA (reference sequence). The V segment lost 0 bases and the J segment 4 bases; nucleotides outside the gene matches: 9. The CDR3 spells CSARDSPTSGRAYEQYF. In nucleotides, the CDR3 is TGCAGTGCTAGAGATTCCCCAACTAGCGGGAGGGCTTACGAGCAGTACTTC.

This clonotype was observed many times. V gene TRBV5-6 combines with J gene TRBJ2-1; D is unclear. CDR1 is SGHDT and CDR2 is YYEEEE in the germline V gene. V gave up 2 bases and J gave up 5 bases, with 5 bases separating them. This CDR3 region has 12 residues. The CDR3 DNA is TGTGCCAGCAGCTTCTTCCACAATGAGCAGTTCTTC. Its translation is CASSFFHNEQFF.

The J gene is TRBJ2-7, the V gene TRBV7-9, with 11 bases aligning to TRBD2. The CDR3 is made up of 16 amino acids. J was trimmed by 6 bases and V by 1 base; bases with no gene match: 8. From germline, CDR1 is SEHNR and CDR2 FQNEAQ (reference sequence). This CDR3 is CASSLDVVAGGPEQYF. In nucleotides, the CDR3 is TGTGCCAGCAGCTTAGATGTGGTAGCGGGAGGGCCCGAGCAGTACTTC.

The rearrangement joins TRBV5-1 to TRBJ1-6; D may be TRBD1 (5 bases). The CDR3 extends over 15 amino acids. Looked up from germline, CDR1 is SGHRS and CDR2 is YFSETQ. Trimming took off 7 bases at V and 0 bases at J, with 11 bases between the two ends. CDR3 DNA: TGCGCCAGCGGACTGGGGGGCTCCTATAATTCACCCCTCCACTTT. Translated, it gives CASGLGGSYNSPLHF.

This clonotype was detected ten times or more. This chain uses TRBV12-3 or TRBV12-4 with TRBJ2-7; 7 bases line up with TRBD1. This CDR3 has 14 amino acids. After removal of 6 bases from V and 5 bases from J, the junction contained 10 bases not matched to a gene. CDR3 in amino acids: CASSRLTGSNEQYF. The DNA for the CDR3 is TGTGCCAGCAGCCGACTGACAGGGAGCAACGAGCAGTACTTC.

This clonotype was recorded many times. The chain couples TRBV12-3 or TRBV12-4 to TRBJ1-1, with unresolved D. The CDR3 has 12 residues. The V and J ends lost 4 bases and 3 bases respectively, with 6 bases between them. CDR3: CASSYAYTEAFF. The CDR3 DNA is TGTGCCAGCAGTTATGCGTACACTGAAGCTTTCTTT.

This clonotype showed up many times. The germline gene is not matched at one end of the junction; a read error may be the cause. The V call is TRBV7-2, the J call TRBJ2-1; possibly TRBD2 for D (6 bases). This CDR3 has 15 residues. Germline CDR1 reads SGHTA; CDR2 reads FQGNSA. CDR3 residues: CASSLAFLGYNEQFF. CDR3 nucleotides: TGTGCCAGCAGCCTAGCGTTCCTGGGGTACAATGAGCAGTTCTTC.

This clonotype appeared many times. This chain joins TRBV27 and TRBJ2-7; 9 bases match TRBD1. The CDR3 is made up of 15 amino acids. Germline CDR1 and CDR2: MNHEY and SMNVEV (reference sequence). V lost 1 base to trimming and J lost 6 bases; unmatched junction nucleotides: 7. Written as DNA, the CDR3 is TGTGCCAGCAGTTTATTCCCGGGACAGGGTGGCGAGCAGTACTTC. Amino acids: CASSLFPGQGGEQYF.

The J gene is TRBJ1-5, the V gene TRBV4-1; 7 bases agree with TRBD1. V was clipped by 1 base and J by 4 bases; unmatched bases: 4. Germline CDR1 and CDR2: MGHRA and YSYEKL. This CDR3 spans 15 amino acids. The CDR3 protein is CASSQGPGGNQPQHF. The CDR3 bases are TGCGCCAGCAGCCAAGGACCAGGGGGGAATCAGCCCCAGCATTTT.

This clonotype was detected many times. The CDR3, as DNA: TGTGCCAGCAGCACGAGAGATGGGCGGAGTAATGAAAAACTGTTTTTT. Translating it yields CASSTRDGRSNEKLFF. The rearrangement joins TRBV11-2 to TRBJ1-4; D unclear. This CDR3 region has 16 residues. In germline, CDR1 is SGHAT, CDR2 FQNNGV. Trimming took 5 bases from V and 4 from J, leaving 17 bases between them.

The chain is built from TRBV12-3 or TRBV12-4 and TRBJ2-5; no clear D. CDR3 length: 14 amino acids. V lost 6 bases and J 1 base, leaving 12 bases between the germline ends. The CDR3 loop is CASRCSPLQETQYF. Here the CDR3 DNA reads TGTGCCAGCAGATGTAGCCCACTCCAAGAGACCCAGTACTTC.

There are a few counts of this clonotype. The chain couples TRBV9 to TRBJ2-1; TRBD1 matches at 7 bases. Germline V lookup: CDR1 SGDLS, CDR2 YYNGEE. After removal of 7 bases from V and 8 bases from J, the junction contained 6 bases not matched to a gene. The CDR3 length is 12 residues. Here the CDR3 reads CASSQGLDEQFF. CDR3 DNA: TGTGCCAGCTCACAGGGGTTGGATGAGCAGTTCTTC. Complete variable domain (other parts from reference TRBV9 and TRBJ2-1): DSGVTQTPKHLITATGQRVTLRCSPRSGDLSVYWYQQSLDQGLQFLIQYYNGEERAKGNILERFSAQQFPDLHSELNLSSLELGDSALYFCASSQGLDEQFFGPGTRLTVL.

The rearrangement joins TRBV7-9 to TRBJ2-1, with TRBD2 identical over 11 bases. Trimming cost V 2 bases and J 3 bases; bases outside gene matches: 3. There are 16 residues in the CDR3. In germline, CDR1 is SEHNR, CDR2 FQNEAQ (reference sequence). CDR3 DNA: TGTGCCAGCAGCTTACTAGCGGGAGGCATCTACAATGAGCAGTTCTTC. Its protein product is CASSLLAGGIYNEQFF. Full variable domain (outside the CDR3, taken from reference TRBV7-9 and TRBJ2-1): DTGVSQNPRHKITKRGQNVTFRCDPISEHNRLYWYRQTLGQGPEFLTYFQNEAQLEKSRLLSDRFSAERPKGSFSTLEIQRTEQGDSAMYLCASSLLAGGIYNEQFFGPGTRLTVL.

In this sample, this clonotype turned up a few times. This sequence joins TRBV5-4 and TRBJ2-4; 7 nucleotides match TRBD1. Germline V gene data show CDR1 as SGHNT and CDR2 as YYREEE (reference sequence). The CDR3 sequence is 16 residues long. V shed 4 bases and J 0 bases; nucleotides not matched to a gene: 7. CDR3 protein: CASSIGQDLAKNIQYF. CDR3 bases: TGTGCCAGCAGCATAGGACAGGACCTAGCCAAAAACATTCAGTACTTC.

This clonotype was counted ten times or more. V gene TRBV12-3 or TRBV12-4 combines with J gene TRBJ1-2, with D tentatively TRBD1 (5 bases). The CDR3 extends over 11 amino acids. Trimming removed 6 bases at V and 8 bases at J, with 10 bases between. The CDR3 region is CASRGDEGYTF. DNA of the CDR3: TGTGCCAGCAGAGGGGACGAAGGCTACACCTTC.

CDR3 nucleotide sequence: TGTGCCAGCAGTTCTAGCGGGAGGCAAGCCTACGAGCAGTACTTC. Protein product: CASSSSGRQAYEQYF. The chain combines TRBV7-8 with TRBJ2-7; 11 bases align to TRBD2. The germline CDR1 and CDR2 sequences are SGHVS and FQNEAQ. This CDR3 is built from 15 residues. The ends lost 6 bases at V and 2 bases at J; junction bases unmatched: 6.

This clonotype was seen only a few times. The chain is built from TRBV20-1 and TRBJ1-5; 10 nucleotides match TRBD1. This CDR3 has 17 amino acids. The junction had 15 bases not matched to a gene; V was cut back by 6 bases and J by 4 bases. The V gene's germline CDR1 is DFQATT and CDR2 SNEGSKA (reference sequence). The CDR3 DNA is TGCAGTGCAAAGATACCGGGACAGGGGAAACAGAATCAGCCCCAGCATTTT. Translating it yields CSAKIPGQGKQNQPQHF.

Only a few counts were recorded for this clonotype. Here the CDR3 reads CASSHRTEGYEQYF. Here the CDR3 DNA reads TGTGCCAGCAGCCACAGGACGGAGGGCTACGAGCAGTACTTC. The gene calls are TRBV6-1 and TRBJ2-7, with D maybe TRBD2 (6 bases). CDR3 length: 14 residues. Per germline, CDR1 MNHNS and CDR2 SASEGT. V was shortened by 6 bases and J by 3 bases, with 15 bases between the two germline ends.

This clonotype was detected a few times. The chain's CDR3 is CASSEGTRRPYEQYF. The CDR3 nucleotides are TGTGCCAGCAGTGAAGGGACCCGAAGGCCCTACGAGCAGTACTTC. The rearrangement uses TRBV2 and TRBJ2-7; D not certain. The CDR3 length is 15 residues. Trimming took 1 base from V and 2 from J, leaving 12 bases between them. The V gene's germline CDR1 is SNHLY and CDR2 FYNNEI.

This clonotype was seen ten or more times. The V call is TRBV20-1, the J call TRBJ1-1; TRBD1 is a possible D gene (5 bases). The CDR3 sequence is 13 residues long. CDR1 DFQATT and CDR2 SNEGSKA come from the germline V gene (reference sequence). V lost 4 bases and J 0 bases, leaving 9 bases between the germline ends. The CDR3 DNA follows: TGCAGTGCTACTAGGGGAATGAACACTGAAGCTTTCTTT. As protein: CSATRGMNTEAFF.

This clonotype was found a few times. The chain employs TRBV5-1 and TRBJ2-3, with D possibly being TRBD1 (5 bases). The germline V and J ends were trimmed by 2 bases and 5 bases, with 6 bases remaining between them. The CDR3 runs 12 residues. Germline V gene data show CDR1 as SGHRS and CDR2 as YFSETQ. The CDR3 is CASSFREDTQYF. Written as DNA, the CDR3 is TGCGCCAGCAGCTTCAGGGAAGATACGCAGTATTTT. The full variable domain, in which reference TRBV5-1 and TRBJ2-3 provide the parts outside the CDR3, is KAGVTQTPRYLIKTRGQQVTLSCSPISGHRSVSWYQQTPGQGLQFLFEYFSETQRNKGNFPGRFSGRQFSNSRSEMNVSTLELGDSALYLCASSFREDTQYFGPGTRLTVL.

This clonotype was observed a few times. Germline and junction disagree at one end, which may indicate a read error. The chain links TRBV7-7 to TRBJ2-5; 9 bases map to TRBD1. The CDR3 has 17 amino acids. CDR1 and CDR2 (germline): SSHAT, FNYEAQ (reference sequence). The CDR3 DNA follows: TGTGCTAGCAGCTTAGCCCCTAGGACAGGGGTACAAGAGACCCAGTACTTC. This codes for CASSLAPRTGVQETQYF. Combining the CDR3 with reference TRBV7-7 and TRBJ2-5 gives the whole variable domain GAGVSQSPRYKVTKRGQDVTLRCDPISSHATLYWYQQALGQGPEFLTYFNYEAQPDKSGLPSDRFSAERPEGSISTLTIQRTEQRDSAMYRCASSLAPRTGVQETQYFGPGTRLLVL.

This clonotype was recorded at least ten times. V gene TRBV18 combines with J gene TRBJ2-7; D call uncertain. In germline, CDR1 is KGHSH, CDR2 LQKENI. This CDR3 spans 15 amino acids. Between the trimmed V and J ends, which lost 3 bases and 0 bases, there was a span of 12 bases. The CDR3 bases are TGTGCCAGCTCACCGGACCCGGGCCTCTCCTACGAGCAGTACTTC. This translates into CASSPDPGLSYEQYF.

The table lists this clonotype with many counts. The rearrangement joins TRBV7-8 to TRBJ2-7, with 9 nucleotides matching TRBD1. CDR1 is SGHVS, CDR2 FQNEAQ, per germline. CDR3 length: 14 amino acids. Trimming took 7 bases from V and 3 from J; bases not matched to a gene: 7. DNA of the CDR3: TGTGCCAGCACCCCCGGGACAGGGTTCTACGAGCAGTACTTC. It translates to CASTPGTGFYEQYF.